Shown below are 4 T cell receptor beta chains from a single sample sequenced in a study of blood T cell repertoires in COVID-19. Libraries were prepared by immunoSEQ multiplex PCR; TCRdb keeps only in-frame clonotypes and omits some of them. The sample yields some 98,000 clones, approximately 86% seen once. The sequenced material came from peripheral blood. The receptor source for this set is a man in his 70s with active or convalescent COVID-19.

This chain connects TRBV27 to TRBJ1-6; 10 bases are shared with TRBD1. The CDR3 covers 14 residues. The ends lost 6 bases at V and 12 bases at J; junction bases unmatched: 8. CDR1 and CDR2 from the germline V gene are MNHEY and SMNVEV (reference sequence). The CDR3 sequence is CASRDRGVWGPLHF. In DNA, the CDR3 is TGTGCCAGCAGGGACAGGGGGGTTTGGGGACCCCTCCACTTT.

This clone was counted between two and nine times. J is TRBJ2-3 and V is TRBV5-1, with a weak D call TRBD2 (6 bases). This CDR3 has 12 amino acids. Germline V gives CDR1 SGHRS, CDR2 YFSETQ. The V end was cut by 0 bases, the J end by 9 bases, with 8 bases between. In DNA, the CDR3 is TGCGCCAGCAGCTTGGCGGGAGCAACGCAGTATTTT. Residues: CASSLAGATQYF.

This chain uses TRBV20-1 with TRBJ2-7; D perhaps matches TRBD1 (7 bases). CDR3 length: 15 amino acids. CDR1 is DFQATT, CDR2 SNEGSKA, per germline (reference sequence). V lost 3 bases, J lost 3 bases, and 18 bases lay in between. The CDR3 nucleotides read TGCAGTGCTAGTGCCTCAGGGGGGCGAAGCTACGAGCAGTACTTC. Protein product: CSASASGGRSYEQYF.

This chain links TRBV7-9 with TRBJ2-5; 8 nucleotides agree with TRBD1. The germline CDR1 and CDR2 sequences are SEHNR and FQNEAQ (reference sequence). The V segment lost 5 bases and the J segment 2 bases; nucleotides outside the gene matches: 4. This CDR3 comprises 14 residues. CDR3 DNA: TGTGCCAGCAGCGCCGGGACAGGACAAGAGACCCAGTACTTC. The encoded protein is CASSAGTGQETQYF.